This TCR beta chain was captured by sequencing in a study of post-analysis software for immune sequencing data. Study background: Multiple sclerosis in the patients followed relapsing-remitting, secondary progressive and progressive-relapsing courses. Study-level results: Pronounced co-clustering by F measure was evident among identically batched samples. Patients carried 4 or 5 TRBV segments more frequently than controls did, and TRBV5-6, TRBV5-1 and TRBV20-1 were among them. The normalized Chao1 diversity of multiple sclerosis patients was significantly lower than that of controls.

Comments on this clonotype: What it binds is unknown.

Looked up from germline, CDR1 is LGHDT and CDR2 is YNNKEL (reference sequence). The CDR3 loop spans 14 amino acids. V trimming: 0 bases; J trimming: 7 bases; junction bases outside the gene matches: 5. TCR beta libraries were prepared from cDNA with unique molecular identifiers. Out of roughly 0.85 to 11 million T cells, 450,000 to 600,000 cDNA molecules were generated. TCRdb reprocessed the PCR reads with MiXCR, giving one entry per CDR3 protein. The sample lists around 440,000 distinct CDR3 sequences, 40% to 55% seen once, with 9% to 14% in the top ten. V and J are TRBV3-1 and TRBJ1-2; 7 nucleotides agree with TRBD1. The sequencing input was blood. The TCR originated in a girl aged 5 to 17 with multiple sclerosis. In nucleotides, the CDR3 is TGTGCCAGCAGCCAAGAAGCAGGGGGAAGTGGCTACACCTTC. This sequence encodes CASSQEAGGSGYTF. The variable domain in full, completed from reference TRBV3-1 and TRBJ1-2, reads DTAVSQTPKYLVTQMGNDKSIKCEQNLGHDTMYWYKQDSKKFLKIMFSYNNKELIINETVPNRFSPKSPDKAHLNLHINSLELGDSAVYFCASSQEAGGSGYTFGSGTRLTVV.